This is a list of T cell receptor beta chains from one sample in a study of T-cell reconstitution after alpha-beta-depleted transplantation in children. MiXCR, applied by TCRdb to the PCR reads, yields one record per CDR3 protein. The data contain 500,000 to 600,000 distinct CDR3 sequences, around 18% of them singletons. The sample consisted of PBMCs from the stem cell graft donor, taken from the stem cell graft. The receptors here all came from a human donor who donated a stem cell graft to a child with acute lymphoblastic leukemia. Both conserved end residues are part of each CDR3. Each record gives: V gene, J gene, CDR3 protein.

V: TRBV29-1
J: TRBJ1-1
CDR3: CSVEGPGGVSEAFF

V: TRBV23-1
J: TRBJ2-3
CDR3: CASSQYPPDRGGIDTQYF

V: TRBV28
J: TRBJ2-3
CDR3: CASSPPQYF

V: TRBV5-1
J: TRBJ2-1
CDR3: CASSPSGAVETYNEQFF

V: TRBV12-3/TRBV12-4
J: TRBJ2-1
CDR3: CASSLRQGVGNEQFF

V: TRBV5-1
J: TRBJ2-7
CDR3: CASSLAVAGAAYEQYF

V: TRBV7-9
J: TRBJ2-1
CDR3: CASSLANIATVNF

V: TRBV12-3/TRBV12-4
J: TRBJ2-5
CDR3: CASSFRSHQETQYF

V: TRBV27
J: TRBJ2-1
CDR3: CASSLSGARDEQFF

V: TRBV12-3/TRBV12-4
J: TRBJ2-1
CDR3: CASSFSREGRPNEQFF

V: TRBV5-5
J: TRBJ2-7
CDR3: CASSWGRAESYEQYF

V: TRBV12-3/TRBV12-4
J: TRBJ1-1
CDR3: CASSPPSRPEAFF

V: TRBV5-1
J: TRBJ2-7
CDR3: CASSLRTSGHTEQYF

V: TRBV28
J: TRBJ2-1
CDR3: CASRRLAGGSSYNEQFF

V: TRBV7-9
J: TRBJ2-4
CDR3: CASSSPNRDREYF

V: TRBV5-1
J: TRBJ2-7
CDR3: CASSSAGQASIYEQYF

V: TRBV4-1
J: TRBJ2-1
CDR3: CASSQEGTSGRRHNEQFF

V: TRBV5-1
J: TRBJ2-1
CDR3: CASSLWDEQFF

V: TRBV20-1
J: TRBJ2-7
CDR3: CCASVPHGAGAYEQYF

V: TRBV5-1
J: TRBJ2-1
CDR3: CASSPGYASGRGYNEQFF

V: TRBV29-1
J: TRBJ1-1
CDR3: CSAINRAVNVGAFF

V: TRBV12-3/TRBV12-4
J: TRBJ2-7
CDR3: CASSPGTGFSYEQYF

V: TRBV5-6
J: TRBJ2-3
CDR3: CASSFQAEAGVPPFTDTQYF

V: TRBV29-1
J: TRBJ1-1
CDR3: CSVAGQMNTEAFF

V: TRBV12-3/TRBV12-4
J: TRBJ2-2
CDR3: CASSSPNGKNTGELFF

V: TRBV5-6
J: TRBJ2-1
CDR3: CASSTDRARSYNEQFF

V: TRBV5-8
J: TRBJ1-2
CDR3: CASSVDGPYGYTF